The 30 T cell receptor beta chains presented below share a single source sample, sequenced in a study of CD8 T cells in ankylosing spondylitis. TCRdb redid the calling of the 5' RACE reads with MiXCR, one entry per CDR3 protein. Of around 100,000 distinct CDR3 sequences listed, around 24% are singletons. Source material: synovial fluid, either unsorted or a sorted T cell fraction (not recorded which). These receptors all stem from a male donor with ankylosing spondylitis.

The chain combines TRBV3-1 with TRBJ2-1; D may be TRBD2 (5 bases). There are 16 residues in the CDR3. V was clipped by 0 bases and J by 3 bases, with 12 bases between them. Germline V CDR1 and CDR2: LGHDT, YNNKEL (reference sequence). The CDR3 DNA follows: TGTGCCAGCAGCCAAGATTGGGAGTACGGCTACAATGAGCAGTTCTTC. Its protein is CASSQDWEYGYNEQFF.

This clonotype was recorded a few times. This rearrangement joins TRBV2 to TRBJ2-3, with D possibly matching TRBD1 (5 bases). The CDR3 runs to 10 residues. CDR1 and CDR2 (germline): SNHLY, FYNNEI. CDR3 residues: CAKQADTQYF. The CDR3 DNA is TGTGCTAAACAGGCAGATACGCAGTATTTT.

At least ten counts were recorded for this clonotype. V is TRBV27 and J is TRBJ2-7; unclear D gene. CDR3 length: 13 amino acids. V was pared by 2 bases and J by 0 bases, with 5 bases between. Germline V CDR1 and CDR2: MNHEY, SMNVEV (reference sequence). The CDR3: CASSLKDSYEQYF. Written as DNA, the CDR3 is TGTGCCAGCAGTTTAAAGGACTCCTACGAGCAGTACTTC.

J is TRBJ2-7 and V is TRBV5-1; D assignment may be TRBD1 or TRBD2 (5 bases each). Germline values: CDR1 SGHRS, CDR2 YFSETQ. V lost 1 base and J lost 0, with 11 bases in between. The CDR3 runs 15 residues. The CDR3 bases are TGCGCCAGCAGCTTGACAGGACTCAGCTCCTACGAGCAGTACTTC. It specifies CASSLTGLSSYEQYF.

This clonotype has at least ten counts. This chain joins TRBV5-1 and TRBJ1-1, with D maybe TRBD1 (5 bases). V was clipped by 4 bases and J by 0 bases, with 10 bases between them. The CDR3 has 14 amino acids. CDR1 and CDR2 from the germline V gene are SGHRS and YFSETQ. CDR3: CASSPDTLNTEAFF. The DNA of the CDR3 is TGCGCCAGCAGCCCGGACACTCTGAACACTGAAGCTTTCTTT. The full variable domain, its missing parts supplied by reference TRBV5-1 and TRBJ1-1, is KAGVTQTPRYLIKTRGQQVTLSCSPISGHRSVSWYQQTPGQGLQFLFEYFSETQRNKGNFPGRFSGRQFSNSRSEMNVSTLELGDSALYLCASSPDTLNTEAFFGQGTRLTVV.

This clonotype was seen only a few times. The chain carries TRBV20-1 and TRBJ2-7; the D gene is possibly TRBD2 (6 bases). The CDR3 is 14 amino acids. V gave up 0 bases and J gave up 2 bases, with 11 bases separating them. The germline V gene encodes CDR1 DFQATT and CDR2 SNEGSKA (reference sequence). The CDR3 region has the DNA TGCAGTGCTAGAGAACGGACTAACCCCTACGAGCAGTACTTC. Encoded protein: CSARERTNPYEQYF.

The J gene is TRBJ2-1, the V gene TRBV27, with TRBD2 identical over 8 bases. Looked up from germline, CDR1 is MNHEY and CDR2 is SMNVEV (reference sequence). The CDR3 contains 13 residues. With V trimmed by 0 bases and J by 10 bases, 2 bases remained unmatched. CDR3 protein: CASSLSIAGEQFF. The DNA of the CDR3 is TGTGCCAGCAGTTTATCAATAGCGGGAGAGCAGTTCTTC.

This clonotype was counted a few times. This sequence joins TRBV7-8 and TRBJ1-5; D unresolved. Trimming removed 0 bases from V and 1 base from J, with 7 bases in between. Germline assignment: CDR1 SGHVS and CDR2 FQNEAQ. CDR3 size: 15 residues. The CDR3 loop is CASSLAWVSNQPQHF. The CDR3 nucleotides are TGTGCCAGCAGCTTAGCGTGGGTGAGCAATCAGCCCCAGCATTTT.

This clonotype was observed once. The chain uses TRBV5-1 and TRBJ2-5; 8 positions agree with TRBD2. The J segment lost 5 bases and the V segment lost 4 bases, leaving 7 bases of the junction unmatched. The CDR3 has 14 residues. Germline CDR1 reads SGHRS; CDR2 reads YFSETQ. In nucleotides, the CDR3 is TGCGCCAGCAGCGCAGACCCTAGCGGGGAGACCCAGTACTTC. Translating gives CASSADPSGETQYF.

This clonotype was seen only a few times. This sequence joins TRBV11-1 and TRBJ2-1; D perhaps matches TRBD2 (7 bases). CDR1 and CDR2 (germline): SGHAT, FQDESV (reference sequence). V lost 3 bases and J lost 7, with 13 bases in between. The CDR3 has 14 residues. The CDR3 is CASSLEGGRNEQFF. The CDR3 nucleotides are TGTGCCAGCAGCTTGGAGGGGGGGAGGAATGAGCAGTTCTTC.

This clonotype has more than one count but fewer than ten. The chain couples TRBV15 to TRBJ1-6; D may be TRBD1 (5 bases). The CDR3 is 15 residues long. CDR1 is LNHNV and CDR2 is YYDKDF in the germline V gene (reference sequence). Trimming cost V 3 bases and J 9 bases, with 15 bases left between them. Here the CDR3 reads CATSRDPGGTSPLHF. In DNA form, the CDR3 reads TGTGCCACCAGCAGGGATCCGGGGGGAACTTCACCCCTCCACTTT.

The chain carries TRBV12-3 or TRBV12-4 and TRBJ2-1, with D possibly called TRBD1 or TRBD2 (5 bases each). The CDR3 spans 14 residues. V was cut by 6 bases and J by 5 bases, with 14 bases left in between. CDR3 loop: CASRVPGPNNEQFF. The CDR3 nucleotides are TGTGCCAGCAGGGTTCCGGGACCAAACAATGAGCAGTTCTTC.

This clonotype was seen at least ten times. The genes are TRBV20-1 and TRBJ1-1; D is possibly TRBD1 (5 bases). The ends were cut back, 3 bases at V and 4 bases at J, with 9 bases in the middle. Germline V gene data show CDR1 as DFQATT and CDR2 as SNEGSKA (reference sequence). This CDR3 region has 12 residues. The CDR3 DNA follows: TGCAGTGCTAGTCGGGGGGTCACTGAAGCTTTCTTT. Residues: CSASRGVTEAFF.

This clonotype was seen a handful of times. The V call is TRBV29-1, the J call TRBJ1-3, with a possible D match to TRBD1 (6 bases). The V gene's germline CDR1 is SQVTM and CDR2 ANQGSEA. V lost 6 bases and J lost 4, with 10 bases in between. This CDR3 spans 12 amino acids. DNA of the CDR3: TGCAGCGTCCACGGGACAGGAAACACCATATATTTT. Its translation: CSVHGTGNTIYF. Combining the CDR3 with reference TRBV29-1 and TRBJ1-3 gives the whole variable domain SAVISQKPSRDICQRGTSLTIQCQVDSQVTMMFWYRQQPGQSLTLIATANQGSEATYESGFVIDKFPISRPNLTFSTLTVSNMSPEDSSIYLCSVHGTGNTIYFGEGSWLTVV.

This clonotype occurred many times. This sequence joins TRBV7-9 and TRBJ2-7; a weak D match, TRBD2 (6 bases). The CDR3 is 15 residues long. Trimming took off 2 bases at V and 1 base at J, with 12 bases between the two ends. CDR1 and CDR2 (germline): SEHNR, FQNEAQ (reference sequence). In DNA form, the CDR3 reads TGTGCCAGCAGCTTATTGGATAGCGGATCCTACGAGCAGTACTTC. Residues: CASSLLDSGSYEQYF.

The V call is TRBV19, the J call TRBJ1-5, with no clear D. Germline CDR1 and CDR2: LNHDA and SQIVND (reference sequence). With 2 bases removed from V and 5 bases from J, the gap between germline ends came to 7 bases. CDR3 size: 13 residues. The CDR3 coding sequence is TGTGCCAGTAGTATATATGGTGATCAGCCCCAGCATTTT. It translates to CASSIYGDQPQHF.

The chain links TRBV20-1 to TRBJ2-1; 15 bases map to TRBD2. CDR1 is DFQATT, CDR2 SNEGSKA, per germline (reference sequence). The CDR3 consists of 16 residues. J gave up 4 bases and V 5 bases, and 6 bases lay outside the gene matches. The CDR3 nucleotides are TGCAGTGCTCCCGGGACTAGCGGGAGGACGTACAATGAGCAGTTCTTC. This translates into CSAPGTSGRTYNEQFF.

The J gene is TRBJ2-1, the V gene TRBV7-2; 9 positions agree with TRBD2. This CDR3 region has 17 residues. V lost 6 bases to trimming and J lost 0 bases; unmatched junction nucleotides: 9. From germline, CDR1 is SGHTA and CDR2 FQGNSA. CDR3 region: CASRGLAGPSSYNEQFF. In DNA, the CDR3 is TGTGCCAGCAGGGGGCTAGCGGGACCGAGCTCCTACAATGAGCAGTTCTTC.

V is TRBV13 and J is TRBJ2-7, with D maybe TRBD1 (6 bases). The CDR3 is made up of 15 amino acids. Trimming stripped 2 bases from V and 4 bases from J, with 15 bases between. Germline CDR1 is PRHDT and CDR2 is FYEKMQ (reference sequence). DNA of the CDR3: TGTGCCAGCAGCTTACCCCCGGGGCAGGGGTACGAGCAGTACTTC. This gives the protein CASSLPPGQGYEQYF.

DNA for the CDR3: TGCAGTGCTAGAGATGGGGTAGCGGGTGGAGATACGCAGTATTTT. Amino acid sequence: CSARDGVAGGDTQYF. V usage is TRBV20-1 and J usage is TRBJ2-3, with 7 bases that match TRBD2. Trimming at V came to 0 bases and at J to 5 bases, leaving 8 bases not matched to a gene. CDR3 length equals 15 residues. Germline V gives CDR1 DFQATT, CDR2 SNEGSKA (reference sequence).

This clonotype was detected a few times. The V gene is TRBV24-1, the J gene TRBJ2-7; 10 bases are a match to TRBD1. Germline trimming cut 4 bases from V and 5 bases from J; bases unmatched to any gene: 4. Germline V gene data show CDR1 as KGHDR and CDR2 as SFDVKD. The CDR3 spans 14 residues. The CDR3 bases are TGTGCCACCAGTGAGAGGGGACAGGGGAACGAGCAGTACTTC. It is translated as CATSERGQGNEQYF.

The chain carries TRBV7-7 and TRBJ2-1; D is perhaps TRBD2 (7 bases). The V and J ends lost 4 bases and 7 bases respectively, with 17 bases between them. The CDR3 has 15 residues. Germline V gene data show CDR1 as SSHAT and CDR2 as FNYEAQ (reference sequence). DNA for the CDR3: TGTGCCAGCAGCTCACAAGGGGGGGCGGGGAATGAGCAGTTCTTC. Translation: CASSSQGGAGNEQFF. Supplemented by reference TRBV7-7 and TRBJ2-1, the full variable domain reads GAGVSQSPRYKVTKRGQDVTLRCDPISSHATLYWYQQALGQGPEFLTYFNYEAQPDKSGLPSDRFSAERPEGSISTLTIQRTEQRDSAMYRCASSSQGGAGNEQFFGPGTRLTVL.

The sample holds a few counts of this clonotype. The CDR3 DNA sequence: TGCGCCAGCAGTGAACGTCAGGAGTACACTGAAGCTTTCTTT. It codes for CASSERQEYTEAFF. V usage is TRBV10-1 and J usage is TRBJ1-1; D is ambiguous. V lost 3 bases and J 3 bases, leaving 11 bases between the germline ends. Germline CDR1 WNHNN, CDR2 SYGVQD (reference sequence). The CDR3 length is 14 residues.

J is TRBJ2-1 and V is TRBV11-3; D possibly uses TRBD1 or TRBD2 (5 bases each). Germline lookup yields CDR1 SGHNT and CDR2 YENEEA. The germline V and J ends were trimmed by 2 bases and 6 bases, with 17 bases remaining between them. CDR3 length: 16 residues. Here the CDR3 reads CASSLSPGRLANEQFF. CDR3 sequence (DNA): TGTGCCAGCAGCTTATCTCCGGGACGACTTGCCAATGAGCAGTTCTTC.

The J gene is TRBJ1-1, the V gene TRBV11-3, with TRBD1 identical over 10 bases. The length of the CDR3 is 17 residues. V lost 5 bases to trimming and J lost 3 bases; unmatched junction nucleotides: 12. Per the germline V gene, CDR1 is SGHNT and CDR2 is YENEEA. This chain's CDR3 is CASSEWDRGMDHTEAFF. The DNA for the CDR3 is TGTGCCAGCAGCGAATGGGACAGGGGAATGGATCACACTGAAGCTTTCTTT.

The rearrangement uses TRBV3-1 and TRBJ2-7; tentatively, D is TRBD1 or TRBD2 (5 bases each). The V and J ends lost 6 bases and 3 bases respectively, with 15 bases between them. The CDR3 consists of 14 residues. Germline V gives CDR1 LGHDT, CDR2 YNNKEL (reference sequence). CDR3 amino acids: CASSQPGPSYEQYF. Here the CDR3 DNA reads TGTGCCAGCAGTCAACCGGGACCGAGCTACGAGCAGTACTTC.

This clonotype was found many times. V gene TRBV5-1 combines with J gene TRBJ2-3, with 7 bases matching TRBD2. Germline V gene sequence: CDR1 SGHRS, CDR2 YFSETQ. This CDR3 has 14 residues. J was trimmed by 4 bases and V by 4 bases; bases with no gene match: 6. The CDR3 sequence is CASSPTSASDTQYF. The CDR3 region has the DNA TGCGCCAGCAGCCCTACTAGCGCCTCAGATACGCAGTATTTT.

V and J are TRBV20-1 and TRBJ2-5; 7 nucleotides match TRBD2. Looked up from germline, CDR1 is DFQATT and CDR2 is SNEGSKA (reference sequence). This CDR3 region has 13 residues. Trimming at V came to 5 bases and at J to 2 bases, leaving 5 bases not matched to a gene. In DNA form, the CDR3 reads TGCAGTGCTCCCGCTAGCGGACAAGAGACCCAGTACTTC. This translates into CSAPASGQETQYF.

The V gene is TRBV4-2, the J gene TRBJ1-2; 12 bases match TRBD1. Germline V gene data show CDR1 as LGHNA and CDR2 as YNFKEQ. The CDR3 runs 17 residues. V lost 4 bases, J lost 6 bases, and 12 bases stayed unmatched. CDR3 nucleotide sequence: TGTGCCAGCAGCCCACTGTTGCCGGGACAGGGGGCGGATGGCTACACCTTC. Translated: CASSPLLPGQGADGYTF.

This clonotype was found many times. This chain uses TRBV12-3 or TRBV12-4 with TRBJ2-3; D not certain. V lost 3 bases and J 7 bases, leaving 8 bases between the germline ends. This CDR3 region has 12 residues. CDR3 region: CASSLDDYTQYF. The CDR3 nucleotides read TGTGCCAGCAGTTTGGACGACTATACGCAGTATTTT.